This T cell receptor beta chain stems from a study of T-cell reconstitution after alpha-beta-depleted transplantation in children (dated by TCRdb to 2016 to 2018). Notes on the research overall: Using TCR repertoire profiling, the study followed T-cell immune reconstitution in a quantitative way in children after TCRalphabeta/CD19-depleted allogeneic hematopoietic cell transplantation.

The intended sense of this specimen's treatment or condition label: allogeneic hematopoietic cell transplantation with graft depleted of TCRalphabeta T cells and CD19 B cells. The transplant recipients were children given TCRalphabeta/CD19-depleted allogeneic hematopoietic cell grafts. Reading from cysteine to phenylalanine, the CDR3 counts 15 amino acids. Kept here is only the CDR3 DNA, which spans 45 bases and is read in frame from base 1. CDR1 PRHDT and CDR2 FYEKMQ are derived from the germline V gene (reference sequence). V is pruned by 5 bases and J by 2 bases, leaving 9 bases of the junction without a gene match. The library was obtained by PCR. These reads were obtained on an Illumina HiSeq 2500. To normalize quantification of the TCRbeta repertoire, the TCR libraries were built with molecular barcoding that relied on unique molecular identifiers. The raw public data were reprocessed by TCRdb itself: fastp quality trimming at Q25, MiXCR clonotype calling, in-frame beta chains only. CDR3 protein sequences are deduplicated, and each keeps its most common genes and DNA. For this sample the table gives more than 200,000 distinct CDR3 sequences, of which about 25% were detected only once. Of the sample, 2.6% is held by the ten largest clones.

Overall study outcomes, separate from this receptor: Over the following months the frequencies of hyperexpanded clones went down, and after one year T-cell counts and TCRbeta diversity were mostly credited to newly produced T cells. The apparently early alphabetaT-cell count recovery about two months after transplant was reportedly dependent on only several hundred rapidly expanded clones derived from non-depleted graft cells. In some patients, high TCRbeta diversity at day 60 was attributed to recipient T cells and intrathymic progenitors that had survived conditioning.

In this sample, this clonotype turned up a few times. It lacks a known antigen. No qualities accompany the bases; no much larger clone lies one base away. Material: PBMCs, obtained before TCRalphabeta/CD19-depleted stem cell transplant. This TCR was recovered from a girl aged 2 to 10 with Fanconi anemia, due to receive a stem cell transplant. This sequence uses TRBV13 and TRBJ2-7, with 7 middle bases fitting TRBD2. The nucleotide sequence is given as TGTGCCAGCAGCCCCCGGGGGGTAGCGGCCTACGAGCAGTACTTC. Translated, it reads CASSPRGVAAYEQYF.